This TCR beta chain was identified in a study of shared clonotypes between healthy human individuals. For this clone: The target antigen is unknown.

Using immunoSEQ multiplex PCR, the repertoire was profiled, and TCRdb retains in-frame clones only, with some absent. The data hold around 510,000 clones, with 90% to 97% observed a single time. The study, taken as a whole, reports: The study found lower generation probabilities in non-shared clonotypes than in those shared by all four donors.

The study enrolled healthy HIV-negative adults without recent acute infections or vaccinations as donors. V was pared by 4 bases and J by 6 bases, with 9 bases of the junction left unmatched. This CDR3 is 15 amino acids long. From germline, CDR1 is SGHRS and CDR2 YFSETQ. The clonotype was recovered from a woman in her twenties or thirties in good health. J is TRBJ2-1 and V is TRBV5-1, with 8 bases matching TRBD1. Specimen: naive CD4+ T cells sorted from blood. The subset denotes: CD45RA+ positively selected. The CDR3 loop is CASSPWTGLGNEQFF. The DNA of the CDR3 is TGCGCCAGCAGCCCCTGGACAGGGCTGGGCAATGAGCAGTTCTTC.